This section outlines one T cell receptor (beta chain) sequence together with its context. Antigen: not known. In the original processing: Junction-only sequences without quality scores came from ImmunoSEQ, so filtering differed. Clones were sequenced by immunoSEQ multiplex PCR, and TCRdb holds only the in-frame ones, with some missing. The D gene and trimming were derived from the DNA, and the V and J assignments and clone size from that table. The sample consists of around 610,000 clones, approximately 96% of them appearing once. The sample comes from a study of shared clonotypes between healthy human individuals. V lost 3 bases to trimming and J lost 6 bases, with 10 bases between them. Per the germline V gene, CDR1 is SGHNT and CDR2 is YYREEE (reference sequence). The CDR3 extends over 12 amino acids. CD45RO-negative cells were positively selected for CCR7, leaving out terminally differentiated effector memory CD45RA+ cells. Recent vaccinations or acute infections were absent in the healthy HIV-negative adult donors.

Study results and caveats: Owing to a small donor count, the genetic and exposure-history diversity represented was limited.

The specimen was naive CD8+ T cells sorted from blood. The chain carries TRBV5-4 and TRBJ2-7; D uncertain. This sequence originates from a woman in her thirties in good health. CDR3 DNA: TGTGCCAGCAGCTCCTCTTCTAGCGAGCAGTACTTC. Translating it yields CASSSSSSEQYF.